Below, 18 T cell receptor beta chains from the same sample are listed, as sequenced in a study of PD-1 blockade in classical Hodgkin lymphoma. Method: immunoSEQ multiplex PCR; TCRdb's copy keeps in-frame clones and lacks some. Of tens of thousands of clones listed, 75% to 85% are singletons. The time point denotes: cycle 4 day 1 (C4D1), after less than 7 weeks of nivolumab. Each patient experienced a relapse that followed autologous stem cell transplantation, and brentuximab vedotin exposure varied. The material sequenced was peripheral blood mononuclear cells (PBMCs), taken before the fourth cycle of nivolumab. The receptors were gathered from a human donor with classical Hodgkin lymphoma.

The gene calls are TRBV11-2 and TRBJ2-5; D possibly corresponds to TRBD1 (5 bases). Germline V gene sequence: CDR1 SGHAT, CDR2 FQNNGV. Trimming removed 0 bases at V and 1 base at J, with 9 bases between. The CDR3 has 15 amino acids. Here the CDR3 reads CASSLDGASQETQYF. CDR3 in DNA: TGTGCCAGCAGCTTAGATGGGGCTAGCCAAGAGACCCAGTACTTC. Using reference TRBV11-2 and TRBJ2-5 for the parts outside the CDR3, the full variable domain is EAGVAQSPRYKIIEKRQSVAFWCNPISGHATLYWYQQILGQGPKLLIQFQNNGVVDDSQLPKDRFSAERLKGVDSTLKIQPAKLEDSAVYLCASSLDGASQETQYFGPGTRLLVL.

The chain employs TRBV2 and TRBJ2-3; D not certain. The CDR3 has 11 amino acids. Germline V lookup: CDR1 SNHLY, CDR2 FYNNEI. V was clipped by 6 bases and J by 6 bases, with 7 bases between them. The CDR3 DNA is TGTGCCAGCAGGTATTCGGATACGCAGTATTTT. As protein: CASRYSDTQYF.

This chain links TRBV5-1 with TRBJ2-1; 10 bases agree with TRBD1. The CDR3 covers 17 residues. Trimming removed 3 bases from V and 1 base from J; junction bases left unmatched: 7. The germline CDR1 and CDR2 sequences are SGHRS and YFSETQ. The CDR3: CASSSRTGGSSYNEQFF. The DNA for the CDR3 is TGCGCCAGCAGCTCTCGGACAGGGGGATCATCCTACAATGAGCAGTTCTTC.

The chain carries TRBV28 and TRBJ1-3; D possibly corresponds to TRBD1 (5 bases). The CDR3 length is 15 residues. Trimming removed 8 bases from V and 4 bases from J, with 18 bases in between. Germline CDR1 is MDHEN and CDR2 is SYDVKM. The CDR3 bases are TGTGCCAGCGTCGGCCTCCGGGGGGTGGGAAACACCATATATTTT. This translates into CASVGLRGVGNTIYF.

The chain has TRBV7-9 and TRBJ1-1; 7 bases are a match to TRBD1. V was clipped by 0 bases and J by 1 base; unmatched bases: 5. The germline V gene has CDR1 SEHNR and CDR2 FQNEAQ (reference sequence). The CDR3 runs to 16 residues. CDR3 DNA: TGTGCCAGCAGCTTAGCTAGGGACAGCCAGAACACTGAAGCTTTCTTT. Translating it yields CASSLARDSQNTEAFF.

Only a few counts were recorded for this clone. The rearrangement links TRBV18 to TRBJ2-6; a possible D gene is TRBD2 (6 bases). The CDR3 sequence is 18 residues long. The germline CDR1 and CDR2 sequences are KGHSH and LQKENI. The V and J ends lost 2 bases and 4 bases respectively, with 18 bases between them. The CDR3 DNA is TGTGCCAGCTCACCAAGACGATCGGGAGAGCCCGGGGCCAACGTCCTGACTTTC. The encoded protein is CASSPRRSGEPGANVLTF.

This clone occurred a few times. The rearrangement links TRBV11-2 to TRBJ1-1; D is possibly TRBD1 (5 bases). There are 15 residues in the CDR3. CDR1 and CDR2 from the germline V gene are SGHAT and FQNNGV. The V gene lost 0 bases and the J gene lost 6 bases, with 14 bases spanning the gap. The CDR3 DNA reads as TGTGCCAGCAGCTTAGATGGGGGTGATGGGGCTGAAGCTTTCTTT. Its translation: CASSLDGGDGAEAFF. Together with reference TRBV11-2 and TRBJ1-1, the CDR3 gives the full variable domain: EAGVAQSPRYKIIEKRQSVAFWCNPISGHATLYWYQQILGQGPKLLIQFQNNGVVDDSQLPKDRFSAERLKGVDSTLKIQPAKLEDSAVYLCASSLDGGDGAEAFFGQGTRLTVV.

CDR3 coding DNA: TGCAGCGTTGCGTCAGGGGCCTACAATGAGCAGTTCTTC. Protein: CSVASGAYNEQFF. V is TRBV29-1 and J is TRBJ2-1; D is possibly TRBD1 (6 bases). The V end lost 4 bases, the J end lost 2 bases, and 9 bases lay between the germline ends. Germline V gene data show CDR1 as SQVTM and CDR2 as ANQGSEA. The CDR3 spans 13 residues.

The chain employs TRBV5-4 and TRBJ2-1; a possible D gene is TRBD2 (7 bases). The germline V gene encodes CDR1 SGHNT and CDR2 YYREEE (reference sequence). The V end was cut by 4 bases, the J end by 4 bases, with 18 bases between. CDR3 size: 16 residues. The CDR3 region has the DNA TGTGCCAGCAGCACGATGAGAGGGGGGGTTTACAATGAGCAGTTCTTC. It specifies CASSTMRGGVYNEQFF.

V is TRBV27 and J is TRBJ2-2; D unresolved. CDR3 size: 12 residues. The germline V gene has CDR1 MNHEY and CDR2 SMNVEV (reference sequence). The V and J ends lost 6 bases and 6 bases respectively, with 8 bases between them. CDR3 sequence (DNA): TGTGCCAGCAGCTCGGTTGCCGGGGAGCTGTTTTTT. Its protein product is CASSSVAGELFF.

This clone was seen only a few times. This chain joins TRBV5-5 and TRBJ2-1; 10 bases align to TRBD2. J was trimmed by 7 bases and V by 4 bases; bases with no gene match: 8. From germline, CDR1 is SGHKS and CDR2 YYEKEE (reference sequence). CDR3 length: 15 residues. This chain's CDR3 is CASSPSGRAGNEQFF. The CDR3, as DNA: TGTGCCAGCAGCCCCAGCGGGAGGGCCGGAAATGAGCAGTTCTTC. Looking up the rest from reference TRBV5-5 and TRBJ2-1 gives the full variable domain: DAGVTQSPTHLIKTRGQQVTLRCSPISGHKSVSWYQQVLGQGPQFIFQYYEKEERGRGNFPDRFSARQFPNYSSELNVNALLLGDSALYLCASSPSGRAGNEQFFGPGTRLTVL.

The rearrangement uses TRBV7-9 and TRBJ2-3; D is unresolved. The V gene lost 1 base and the J gene lost 0 bases, with 11 bases spanning the gap. This CDR3 has 16 amino acids. CDR1 is SEHNR and CDR2 is FQNEAQ in the germline V gene (reference sequence). CDR3 DNA sequence: TGTGCCAGCAGCTTAGGCCCGTCCGGGAGCACAGATACGCAGTATTTT. It translates to CASSLGPSGSTDTQYF.

This rearrangement joins TRBV4-1 to TRBJ2-7; possibly TRBD1 or TRBD2 for D (6 bases each). V lost 0 bases to trimming and J lost 6 bases, with 21 bases between them. CDR1 is MGHRA, CDR2 YSYEKL, per germline. The CDR3 consists of 17 residues. In DNA form, the CDR3 reads TGCGCCAGCAGCCAAGATCTAGGGGGACTCCCGTGGGGCGAGCAGTACTTC. Protein sequence: CASSQDLGGLPWGEQYF.

This chain uses TRBV6-1 with TRBJ2-5; D is unclear. The CDR3 extends over 12 amino acids. CDR1 and CDR2 (germline): MNHNS, SASEGT. Trimming shortened V by 6 bases and J by 5 bases, and 10 bases separated the two germline ends. The CDR3 region has the DNA TGTGCCAGCAGCACGAGCCTGGAGACCCAGTACTTC. Translated: CASSTSLETQYF.

This rearrangement joins TRBV5-4 to TRBJ1-2, with 8 bases lining up with TRBD1. Looked up from germline, CDR1 is SGHNT and CDR2 is YYREEE (reference sequence). V gave up 0 bases and J gave up 0 bases; unmatched junction bases: 4. The CDR3 is 16 amino acids. The CDR3 protein is CASSLGQGTTNYGYTF. CDR3 nucleotides: TGTGCCAGCAGCTTGGGACAGGGGACAACTAACTATGGCTACACCTTC.

The chain uses TRBV28 and TRBJ2-7, with unresolved D. This CDR3 has 13 amino acids. Trimming pared 3 bases from V and 3 bases from J, leaving 9 bases between. CDR1 and CDR2 from the germline V gene are MDHEN and SYDVKM. The chain's CDR3 is CASSLQWDYEQYF. The CDR3 bases are TGTGCCAGCAGTTTGCAGTGGGACTACGAGCAGTACTTC. Complete variable domain (other parts from reference TRBV28 and TRBJ2-7): DVKVTQSSRYLVKRTGEKVFLECVQDMDHENMFWYRQDPGLGLRLIYFSYDVKMKEKGDIPEGYSVSREKKERFSLILESASTNQTSMYLCASSLQWDYEQYFGPGTRLTVT.

This clone was counted only a few times. J is TRBJ2-1 and V is TRBV11-1, with TRBD2 matching over 10 bases. This CDR3 comprises 17 residues. Losses at the gene ends were 5 bases for V and 0 bases for J; bases not matched to a gene: 7. CDR1 is SGHAT, CDR2 FQDESV, per germline (reference sequence). The CDR3 spells CASSPRGLASSYNEQFF. DNA of the CDR3: TGTGCCAGCAGCCCCCGGGGACTAGCGAGCTCCTACAATGAGCAGTTCTTC.

This clone was detected only a few times. The rearrangement links TRBV12-1 to TRBJ1-5; no check of the table's D call, TRBD1, against the DNA was made. TRBV12-1 is a listed pseudogene. This CDR3 has 13 residues. Written as DNA, the CDR3 is TGTGCCAACCGGACAGGGGTGGGTCAGCCCCAGCATTTT. Its protein is CANRTGVGQPQHF.